This TCR beta chain was captured in a study of glioma-infiltrating T cells. Using RNA template, CDR3s of TCR alpha and beta were amplified with iRepertoire arm-PCR. For one-step reverse transcription and amplification, 100-400 ng of tissue mRNA or PBMC total RNA was used. MiXCR, applied by TCRdb to the multiplex PCR reads, yields one record per CDR3 protein. There are approximately 90,000 distinct CDR3 sequences in the sample; 23% occur only once, and roughly 6.7% lies in the top ten. This clonotype was detected a few times. This sequence originates from a human donor with low-grade glioma or glioblastoma, undergoing nonglioma brain surgery, or in good health (not recorded which). Sequencing was carried out using glioma tissue, nonneoplastic brain tissue, or PBMCs (not recorded which).

CDR3 sequence (DNA): TGTGCCAGCAGCTCGGGACTAGCGGCCGGGGAGCTGTTTTTT. Encoded protein: CASSSGLAAGELFF. The V gene is TRBV7-2, the J gene TRBJ2-2; TRBD2 aligns across 11 bases. The J segment lost 6 bases and the V segment lost 4 bases, leaving 1 base of the junction unmatched. CDR1 is SGHTA, CDR2 FQGNSA, per germline. CDR3 size: 14 residues.